This entry lists 24 T cell receptor beta chains sequenced from one sample in a study of cytomegalovirus exposure and HLA in healthy donors. Vbeta (60) and Jbeta (13) primers were used in the PCR. Some clones are missing from TCRdb's copy, which holds only in-frame ones; the method was immunoSEQ multiplex PCR. The sample table includes 200,000 or so clones. Sequenced material: PBMCs. These receptors all come from a boy between 5 and 17 years old in good health and CMV-seronegative.

The CDR3 sequence is CASSLASLGPSTEQFF. Here the CDR3 DNA reads TGTGCCAGCAGCTTAGCGTCCCTGGGGCCCTCCACTGAGCAGTTCTTC. V is TRBV7-2 and J is TRBJ2-1; D might be TRBD1 (5 bases). The CDR3 consists of 16 residues. Germline assignment: CDR1 SGHTA and CDR2 FQGNSA. V lost 0 bases and J 9 bases, leaving 18 bases between the germline ends.

With respect to this clone: Other DNA variants within this sample encode the same CDR3. The CDR3 sequence: CASSLGGGETQYF. CDR3 nucleotides: TGCGCCAGCAGCTTGGGCGGGGGGGAGACCCAGTACTTC. The chain employs TRBV5-1 and TRBJ2-5, with 8 nucleotides matching TRBD2. CDR1 is SGHRS and CDR2 is YFSETQ in the germline V gene. The CDR3 runs to 13 residues. Losses at the gene ends were 0 bases for V and 5 bases for J; bases not matched to a gene: 0.

The chain employs TRBV12-5 and TRBJ2-7; TRBD1 matches at 7 bases. The CDR3 extends over 18 amino acids. The junction had 18 bases not matched to a gene; V was cut back by 7 bases and J by 0 bases. Germline CDR1 is LGHNT and CDR2 is FRNRAP. CDR3 nucleotides: TGTGCTAGTGCCCCTAATCCGGGACAGAGCGATGGCTCCTACGAGCAGTACTTC. Its translation is CASAPNPGQSDGSYEQYF.

This chain uses TRBV29-1 with TRBJ2-2; unclear D gene. Per germline, CDR1 SQVTM and CDR2 ANQGSEA. The CDR3 spans 12 residues. V lost 6 bases and J 4 bases, leaving 9 bases between the germline ends. The CDR3 loop is CSVGRPTGELFF. CDR3 in DNA: TGCAGCGTGGGCAGACCCACCGGGGAGCTGTTTTTT.

Here the CDR3 DNA reads TGTGCCAGTAGTATTCTCTGGGGGGGGTCGAATCAGCCCCAGCATTTT. Encoded protein: CASSILWGGSNQPQHF. The J gene is TRBJ1-5, the V gene TRBV19; maybe TRBD1 (5 bases). Between the trimmed V and J ends, which lost 3 bases and 4 bases, there was a span of 16 bases. Per germline, CDR1 LNHDA and CDR2 SQIVND (reference sequence). The CDR3 contains 16 residues.

V gene TRBV4-2 combines with J gene TRBJ2-7; TRBD2 might be the D (7 bases). The germline gives CDR1 LGHNA, CDR2 YNFKEQ. The CDR3 spans 16 residues. The V end was cut by 3 bases, the J end by 0 bases, with 15 bases between. CDR3 sequence (DNA): TGTGCCAGCAGCCAGACCGCGGGGGCGAGCTCCTACGAGCAGTACTTC. It encodes CASSQTAGASSYEQYF.

The rearrangement links TRBV6-5 to TRBJ1-3, with TRBD1 matching 7 bases. The length of the CDR3 is 13 residues. Losses at the gene ends were 5 bases for V and 4 bases for J; bases not matched to a gene: 2. Germline V lookup: CDR1 MNHEY, CDR2 SVGAGI. The CDR3 DNA follows: TGTGCCAGCAGTACAGGGGCGGGAAACACCATATATTTT. This sequence encodes CASSTGAGNTIYF.

The chain combines TRBV7-3 with TRBJ2-3, with 13 bases matching TRBD2. J was trimmed by 7 bases and V by 5 bases; bases with no gene match: 12. This CDR3 spans 17 amino acids. From germline, CDR1 is SGHTA and CDR2 FQGTGA. For the CDR3, the DNA is TGTGCCAGCAGCCTATTTTCCGGGACTAGCGGGACAAATACGCAGTATTTT. Protein sequence: CASSLFSGTSGTNTQYF.

The chain has TRBV19 and TRBJ1-3; 10 bases map to TRBD1. CDR1 and CDR2 from the germline V gene are LNHDA and SQIVND (reference sequence). The length of the CDR3 is 14 residues. V lost 7 bases and J lost 4; bases outside the gene matches: 4. CDR3 residues: CASTTGGAGNTIYF. DNA for the CDR3: TGTGCCAGTACGACAGGGGGCGCCGGAAACACCATATATTTT.

The chain uses TRBV7-3 and TRBJ2-3; D unresolved. The CDR3 runs 14 residues. Trimming stripped 2 bases from V and 0 bases from J, with 6 bases between. CDR1 is SGHTA and CDR2 is FQGTGA in the germline V gene. The CDR3, as DNA: TGTGCCAGCAGCTTACGCGCTAGCACAGATACGCAGTATTTT. Translated: CASSLRASTDTQYF.

The V gene is TRBV7-8, the J gene TRBJ2-7, with D tentatively TRBD2 (6 bases). The CDR3 length is 15 residues. CDR1 is SGHVS and CDR2 is FQNEAQ in the germline V gene. V lost 2 bases to trimming and J lost 2 bases, with 13 bases between them. The CDR3: CASSLPSEDTYEQYF. The CDR3 coding sequence is TGTGCCAGCAGCTTACCTAGCGAGGACACCTACGAGCAGTACTTC.

The chain recombines TRBV7-2 with TRBJ2-5; D not certain. The CDR3 is 11 residues long. V was trimmed by 4 bases and J by 2 bases, leaving 2 bases between them. The V gene's germline CDR1 is SGHTA and CDR2 FQGNSA. The CDR3 protein is CASSSQETQYF. The CDR3 region has the DNA TGTGCCAGCAGCTCGCAAGAGACCCAGTACTTC.

The chain has TRBV29-1 and TRBJ1-2, with D tentatively TRBD1 (5 bases). The CDR3 extends over 16 amino acids. V was cut by 5 bases and J by 3 bases, with 22 bases left in between. Germline CDR1 SQVTM, CDR2 ANQGSEA. CDR3 nucleotides: TGCAGCGTTAACAGGCGTAGGGGCCGGGACTACTATGGCTACACCTTC. This translates into CSVNRRRGRDYYGYTF.

This sequence joins TRBV7-9 and TRBJ1-2; 8 positions match TRBD1. The ends lost 4 bases at V and 7 bases at J; junction bases unmatched: 20. This CDR3 contains 18 residues. The V gene's germline CDR1 is SEHNR and CDR2 FQNEAQ (reference sequence). CDR3 in amino acids: CASSSTHGTGRGVGGYTF. As DNA, the CDR3 is TGTGCCAGCAGCTCCACCCACGGGACAGGACGGGGTGTAGGTGGCTACACCTTC.

The V and J genes are TRBV5-6 and TRBJ1-2; a possible D gene is TRBD1 (6 bases). There are 15 residues in the CDR3. Looked up from germline, CDR1 is SGHDT and CDR2 is YYEEEE. V dropped 1 base and J dropped 6 bases, with 16 bases sitting between them. The CDR3 DNA is TGTGCCAGCAGCTTGAAGTCGGGACACCTTAATGGCTACACCTTC. Amino acids: CASSLKSGHLNGYTF.

The rearrangement uses TRBV6-5 and TRBJ1-3; D not resolved. Trimming cost V 7 bases and J 1 base, with 11 bases left between them. Germline CDR1 MNHEY, CDR2 SVGAGI. This CDR3 comprises 14 residues. The CDR3 sequence: CASNPAGSGNTIYF. The DNA of the CDR3 is TGTGCCAGCAACCCGGCGGGGTCTGGAAACACCATATATTTT.

This sequence joins TRBV28 and TRBJ2-7; 8 bases align to TRBD2. This CDR3 is 15 amino acids long. With V trimmed by 8 bases and J by 0 bases, 9 bases remained unmatched. Germline V gene lookup returns CDR1 MDHEN and CDR2 SYDVKM. CDR3 amino acids: CASGHIAGSSYEQYF. CDR3 in DNA: TGTGCCAGCGGCCACATAGCGGGAAGCTCCTACGAGCAGTACTTC.

Concerning this clone: The CDR3 does not close with the conserved phenylalanine or tryptophan, likely indicating a read error. V usage is TRBV2 and J usage is TRBJ2-7; D is unclear. The CDR3 runs to 12 residues. V lost 6 bases to trimming and J lost 3 bases, with 9 bases between them. Germline V CDR1 and CDR2: SNHLY, FYNNEI. In DNA form, the CDR3 reads TGTGCCAGCAGGGCCCCTAGCTACGAGCAGTACCTC. This codes for CASRAPSYEQYL.

V is TRBV6-1 and J is TRBJ2-3, with D uncertain. The CDR3 is made up of 13 amino acids. V was clipped by 3 bases and J by 1 base, with 5 bases between them. The germline gives CDR1 MNHNS, CDR2 SASEGT. CDR3 sequence (DNA): TGTGCCAGCAGTGATAGTCGCACAGATACGCAGTATTTT. This sequence encodes CASSDSRTDTQYF.

The chain uses TRBV27 and TRBJ1-1; TRBD1 aligns across 7 bases. The CDR3 extends over 12 amino acids. CDR1 is MNHEY, CDR2 SMNVEV, per germline (reference sequence). The V gene end was trimmed by 8 bases and the J gene end by 11 bases; junction bases not matched to a gene: 11. CDR3 in amino acids: CASPHRGQWAFF. CDR3 nucleotides: TGTGCCAGCCCGCACAGGGGACAGTGGGCTTTCTTT.

V and J are TRBV28 and TRBJ2-3, with TRBD2 matching 11 bases. Unmatched junction bases numbered 7, after V lost 2 bases and J lost 3 bases. The CDR3 loop spans 17 amino acids. The germline V gene encodes CDR1 MDHEN and CDR2 SYDVKM. The CDR3 sequence: CASSLRLAGGLTDTQYF. For the CDR3, the DNA is TGTGCCAGCAGTTTACGGCTAGCGGGGGGTTTGACAGATACGCAGTATTTT.

This sequence joins TRBV11-1 and TRBJ2-5; D remains ambiguous. Looked up from germline, CDR1 is SGHAT and CDR2 is FQDESV (reference sequence). This CDR3 comprises 13 residues. Trimming pared 3 bases from V and 2 bases from J, leaving 7 bases between. The CDR3 DNA reads TGTGCCAGCAGCTTCTCAGATCAAGAGACCCAGTACTTC. Its translation is CASSFSDQETQYF.

The chain is built from TRBV30 and TRBJ2-5; D ambiguous. Germline values: CDR1 GTSNPN, CDR2 SVGIG (reference sequence). The CDR3 totals 13 residues. With 0 bases removed from V and 1 base from J, the gap between germline ends came to 6 bases. The CDR3 loop reads CAWSVLSQETQYF. CDR3 coding DNA: TGTGCCTGGAGTGTACTGTCCCAAGAGACCCAGTACTTC.

The chain carries TRBV10-3 and TRBJ1-2; D gene uncertain. Trimming pared 0 bases from V and 3 bases from J, leaving 8 bases between. There are 14 residues in the CDR3. The germline CDR1 and CDR2 sequences are ENHRY and SYGVKD. The CDR3 loop reads CAISESVRYYGYTF. The DNA for the CDR3 is TGTGCCATCAGTGAGTCCGTCAGGTACTATGGCTACACCTTC.